The rows below give T cell receptor beta chains drawn from one sample of a study of T-cell reconstitution after alpha-beta-depleted transplantation in children. One entry per CDR3 protein, called by TCRdb with MiXCR from the PCR reads. The table lists roughly 120,000 distinct CDR3 sequences, about 9.3% of them singletons. Here the sequenced sample was PBMCs, taken before TCRalphabeta/CD19-depleted stem cell transplant. These receptors all stem from a boy between 2 and 15 years old with acute lymphoblastic leukemia, due to receive a stem cell transplant. Both conserved end residues are part of each CDR3. A D gene is named only where the DNA matches it firmly. Expanded clones get a size class; other rows say once, few or many, or leave the size out.

TRBV20-1	TRBD2	TRBJ2-4	-	TGCAGTGCTAGAGGCCAGGCTCCGGGAGGGGGGGACATTCAGTACTTC	CSARGQAPGGGDIQYF
TRBV5-1	-	TRBJ2-1	few	TGCGCCAGCAGCTTGATTCCCTCCGGGAGTGTCTACAATGAGCAGTTCTTC	CASSLIPSGSVYNEQFF
TRBV27	TRBD2	TRBJ2-7	many	TGTGCCAGCAGTTCCCCGTGGCGGGAGTTGGGTAACTACGAGCAGTACTTC	CASSSPWRELGNYEQYF
TRBV5-1	-	TRBJ2-1	-	TGCGCCAGCACCCTTGGCCGGGTGTTGGGGGAGCAGTTCTTC	CASTLGRVLGEQFF
TRBV7-6	-	TRBJ2-7	few	TGTGCCAGCAGCTCCCTTGTTGGCTACGAGCAGTACTTC	CASSSLVGYEQYF
TRBV5-1	TRBD1	TRBJ2-7	-	TGCGCCAGCAGCTTGGCGGTAGGGGGCCCTTCTGCCTACGAGCAGTACTTC	CASSLAVGGPSAYEQYF
TRBV12-3/TRBV12-4	-	TRBJ1-2	few	TGTGCCAGCAGTCCAGGCCCTACCGGGACAACTAACTATGGCTACACCTTC	CASSPGPTGTTNYGYTF
TRBV3-1	-	TRBJ1-1	few	TGTGCCAGCAGCCAACCCCTGACGGCAGGGCGAACTGAAGCTTTCTTT	CASSQPLTAGRTEAFF
TRBV6-1	-	TRBJ2-3	many	TGTGCCAGCAATGGGAAGAAAACAGATACGCAGTATTTT	CASNGKKTDTQYF
TRBV5-8	-	TRBJ2-2	many	TGTGCCAGCAGCTTCGGGTGGCAGGGCGATAACGGGGAGCTGTTTTTT	CASSFGWQGDNGELFF
TRBV5-1	-	TRBJ2-3	few	TGCGCCAGCAGCTTGGGCGGAAACACAGATACGCAGTATTTT	CASSLGGNTDTQYF
TRBV20-1	-	TRBJ1-1	few	TGCAGTGCTAGAGAGGGGGCGGGACTAAAAGCTTTCTTT	CSAREGAGLKAFF
TRBV20-1	TRBD2	TRBJ2-3	many	TGCAGTGCTAGCTGGGGGAGGGCCCGCACAGATACGCAGTATTTT	CSASWGRARTDTQYF
TRBV29-1	TRBD1	TRBJ2-7	few	TGCAGCGCGACAGGGGGAAGCTACGAGCAGTACTTC	CSATGGSYEQYF
TRBV20-1	TRBD2	TRBJ2-2	many	TGCAGTGCTAGAACCCAAGGACTAGCGGAGACCCGGTTGCCGGAGCTGTTTTTT	CSARTQGLAETRLPELFF
TRBV2	-	TRBJ2-2	-	TGTGCCAGCAGTGATCAGGACAGTAACACCGGGGAGCTGTTTTTT	CASSDQDSNTGELFF
TRBV13	-	TRBJ2-1	few	TGTGCCAGCAGCTTTATCGACCGCAATGAGCAGTTCTTC	CASSFIDRNEQFF
TRBV20-1	TRBD1	TRBJ1-1	-	TGCAGTGCGAGTCGGGAGGGGGCGCATACTGAAGCTTTCTTT	CSASREGAHTEAFF
TRBV20-1	TRBD1	TRBJ1-1	few	TGCAGTGCTCGGGCGGGACAGGTTGCCACTGAAGCTTTCTTT	CSARAGQVATEAFF
TRBV20-1	-	TRBJ1-1	-	TGCAGTGCGAGGAGGGACGTTCTTGGGGCTGAAGCTTTCTTT	CSARRDVLGAEAFF
TRBV5-1	-	TRBJ2-1	many	TGCGCCAGCAGCTTGGCCTTGACGGTCGATGAGCAGTTCTTC	CASSLALTVDEQFF
TRBV20-1	-	TRBJ2-7	many	TGCAGTGCTCGCTTAGAGGACAGAAACTACGAGCAGTACTTC	CSARLEDRNYEQYF
TRBV3-1	TRBD2	TRBJ2-7	many	TGTGCCAGCAGCCATCCGGGACTAGCGATGGAGGCCGAGCAGTACTTC	CASSHPGLAMEAEQYF
TRBV5-1	TRBD2	TRBJ2-2	-	TGCGCCAGCAGCGCCTCTAGCGGGATAAGTACCGGGGAGCTGTTTTTT	CASSASSGISTGELFF
TRBV11-2	-	TRBJ2-1	few	TGTGCCAGCAGCCGCTTCTCCTACAATGAGCAGTTCTTC	CASSRFSYNEQFF
TRBV18	TRBD2	TRBJ2-1	few	TGTGCCAGCGCGCTAGGGGGACTAGCGGGACCCCCCCGCAATGAGCAGTTCTTC	CASALGGLAGPPRNEQFF
TRBV10-2	-	TRBJ1-2	many	TGCGCCAGCAGTGAACAGCGATGGAACTATGGCTACACCTTC	CASSEQRWNYGYTF
TRBV20-1	-	TRBJ2-7	many	TGCAGTGCTTATAACTACGAGCAGTACTTC	CSAYNYEQYF
TRBV5-1	-	TRBJ2-1	-	TGCGCCAGCAGCTTTCCCTCCGTTGAGCAGTTCTTC	CASSFPSVEQFF
TRBV6-5	TRBD1	TRBJ2-7	-	TGTGCCAGCAGTTTAGACAGGGGGGATGTTTACGAGCAGTACTTC	CASSLDRGDVYEQYF
TRBV4-2	-	TRBJ2-1	-	TGTGCCAGCAGGGGGGTCGATGAGCAGTTCTTC	CASRGVDEQFF
TRBV20-1	-	TRBJ1-5	few	TGCAGTGCTAGAGGACTGCGGGACGGGGCTTATAGCAATCAGCCCCAGCATTTT	CSARGLRDGAYSNQPQHF
TRBV7-8	-	TRBJ2-1	many	TGTGCCAGCAGCTTCGGTCCCAGGGGGGTACTCAATGAGCAGTTCTTC	CASSFGPRGVLNEQFF
TRBV6-5	TRBD2	TRBJ2-7	many	TGTGCCAGCAGTTACGAAGCGGGGATCTACGAGCAGTACTTC	CASSYEAGIYEQYF
TRBV4-1	-	TRBJ2-1	few	TGCGCCAGCAGCCGCCGCCTAGATGGTGAGCAGTTCTTC	CASSRRLDGEQFF
TRBV12-3/TRBV12-4	-	TRBJ1-2	few	TGTGCCAGCAATAGGGACCTCGAGGATGGCTACACCTTC	CASNRDLEDGYTF
TRBV12-3/TRBV12-4	-	TRBJ2-3	-	TGTGCCAGCAGTTTATGGGACTTCTCTACGCAGTATTTT	CASSLWDFSTQYF
TRBV25-1	-	TRBJ2-4	few	TGTGCCAGCAGTGACAGAACCGGGACCGAAAAAAACATTCAGTACTTC	CASSDRTGTEKNIQYF
TRBV10-3	-	TRBJ2-5	few	TGTGCCATCAGTGAGCCCCAGGAGGGAACGGAGACCCAGTACTTC	CAISEPQEGTETQYF
TRBV7-2	TRBD2	TRBJ2-7	few	TGTGCCAGCAGCCCAGGGATGGCGGGAGGCCCCTACGAGCAGTACTTC	CASSPGMAGGPYEQYF
TRBV7-2	-	TRBJ1-4	-	TGTGCCAGCAGCTTAAGCGGGCTAAGGAGTGAAAAACTGTTTTTT	CASSLSGLRSEKLFF
TRBV10-3	-	TRBJ2-1	-	TGTGCCATCAGGGGGATCTACAATGAGCAGTTCTTC	CAIRGIYNEQFF
TRBV9	TRBD2	TRBJ2-2	few	TGTGCCAGCAGCGTAGGAGTAAGCGGGAAGAACACCGGGGAGCTGTTTTTT	CASSVGVSGKNTGELFF